This TCR beta chain was sequenced during a study of CD8+ T cells in alopecia areata. Germline V gene data show CDR1 as SEHNR and CDR2 as FQNEAQ (reference sequence). Trimming left V 4 bases short and J 0 bases short, with 12 bases between. This CDR3 region has 15 residues. Sequencing templates came from extracted RNA that was reverse transcribed into cDNA. Sequencing was performed with immunoSEQ multiplex PCR; in TCRdb, only in-frame clones are kept and a portion is missing. Of 160,000 or so clones in the sample, 67% were seen once. Only a few counts were recorded for this clone. The rearrangement uses TRBV7-9 and TRBJ2-5; tentatively, D is TRBD1 or TRBD2 (5 bases each). The source is a human donor with alopecia areata. This specimen was CD8+ T cells sorted from blood, taken at week 0. The CDR3 nucleotides read TGTGCCAGCAGCTCCGCCGGGGACCACCAAGAGACCCAGTACTTC. It translates to CASSSAGDHQETQYF.